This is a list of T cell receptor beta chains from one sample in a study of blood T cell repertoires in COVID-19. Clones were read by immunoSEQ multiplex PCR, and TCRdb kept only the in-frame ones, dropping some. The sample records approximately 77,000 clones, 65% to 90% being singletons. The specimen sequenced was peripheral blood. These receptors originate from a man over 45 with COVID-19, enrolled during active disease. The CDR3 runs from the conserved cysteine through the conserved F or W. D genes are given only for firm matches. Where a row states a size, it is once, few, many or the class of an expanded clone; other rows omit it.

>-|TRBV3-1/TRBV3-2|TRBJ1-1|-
CASSQGHMNTEAFF
TGTGCCAGCAGCCAAGGTCACATGAACACTGAAGCTTTCTTT
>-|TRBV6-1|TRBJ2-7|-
CASSDHRDEQYF
TGTGCCAGCAGTGACCACAGGGACGAGCAGTACTTC
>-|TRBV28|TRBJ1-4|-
CASRGGGSNEKLFF
TGTGCCAGCAGGGGGGGAGGATCCAATGAAAAACTGTTTTTT
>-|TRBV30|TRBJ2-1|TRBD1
CAWSTGTGDNEQFF
TGTGCCTGGAGTACCGGGACAGGGGACAATGAGCAGTTCTTC
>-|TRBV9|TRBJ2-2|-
CASSVRAGELFF
TGTGCCAGCAGCGTACGGGCCGGGGAGCTGTTTTTT
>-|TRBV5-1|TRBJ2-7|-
CASSLGSETREQYF
TGCGCCAGCAGCTTGGGCTCCGAGACCAGGGAGCAGTACTTC
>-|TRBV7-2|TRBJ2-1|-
CASSLARSSREQFF
TGTGCCAGCAGCTTAGCGCGGAGTTCCCGTGAGCAGTTCTTC
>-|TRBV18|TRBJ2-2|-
CASSPNRAGELFF
TGTGCCAGCTCACCAAACAGGGCCGGGGAGCTGTTTTTT
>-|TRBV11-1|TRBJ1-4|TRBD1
CASSARQGANEKLFF
TGTGCCAGCAGCGCCAGACAGGGGGCTAATGAAAAACTGTTTTTT
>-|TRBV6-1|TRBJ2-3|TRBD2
CASSGRTSPWVTDTQYF
TGTGCCAGCAGTGGAAGGACTAGCCCATGGGTCACAGATACGCAGTATTTT
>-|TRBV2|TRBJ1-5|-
CASSVSGRNQPQHF
TGTGCCAGCAGTGTGAGCGGACGCAATCAGCCCCAGCATTTT
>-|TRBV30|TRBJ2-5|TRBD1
CAWGDSETQYF
TGTGCCTGGGGGGACAGTGAGACCCAGTACTTC
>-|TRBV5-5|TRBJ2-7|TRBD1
CASSRIGQASYEQYF
TGTGCCAGCAGCCGGATCGGACAGGCCTCCTACGAGCAGTACTTC
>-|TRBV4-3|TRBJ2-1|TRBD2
CASSQGLAENNEQFF
TGCGCCAGCAGCCAAGGCCTAGCGGAGAACAATGAGCAGTTCTTC
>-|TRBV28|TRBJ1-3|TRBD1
CASRGGQGKGEGSGNTIYF
TGTGCCAGCAGGGGGGGACAGGGGAAAGGAGAAGGTTCTGGAAACACCATATATTTT
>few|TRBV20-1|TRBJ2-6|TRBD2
CSASLSSGTGANVLTF
TGCAGTGCTAGTTTGTCTAGCGGGACTGGGGCCAACGTCCTGACTTTC
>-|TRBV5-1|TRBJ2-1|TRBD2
CASSLPGTSGYNEQFF
TGCGCCAGCAGCCTTCCCGGGACTAGCGGGTACAATGAGCAGTTCTTC
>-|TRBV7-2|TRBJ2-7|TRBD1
CASSSDRASYEQYF
TGTGCCAGCAGCTCGGACAGGGCTTCCTACGAGCAGTACTTC
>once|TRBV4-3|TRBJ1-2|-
CASSQTPQGRYGYTF
TGCGCCAGCAGCCAGACCCCGCAGGGCCGCTATGGCTACACCTTC
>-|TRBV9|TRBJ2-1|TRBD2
CASSVGDESGGSSYNEQFF
TGTGCCAGCAGCGTAGGTGATGAAAGCGGGGGAAGCTCCTACAATGAGCAGTTCTTC
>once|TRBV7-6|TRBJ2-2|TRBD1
CASSRRTGENTGELFF
TGTGCCAGCAGCCGACGGACAGGGGAGAACACCGGGGAGCTGTTTTTT